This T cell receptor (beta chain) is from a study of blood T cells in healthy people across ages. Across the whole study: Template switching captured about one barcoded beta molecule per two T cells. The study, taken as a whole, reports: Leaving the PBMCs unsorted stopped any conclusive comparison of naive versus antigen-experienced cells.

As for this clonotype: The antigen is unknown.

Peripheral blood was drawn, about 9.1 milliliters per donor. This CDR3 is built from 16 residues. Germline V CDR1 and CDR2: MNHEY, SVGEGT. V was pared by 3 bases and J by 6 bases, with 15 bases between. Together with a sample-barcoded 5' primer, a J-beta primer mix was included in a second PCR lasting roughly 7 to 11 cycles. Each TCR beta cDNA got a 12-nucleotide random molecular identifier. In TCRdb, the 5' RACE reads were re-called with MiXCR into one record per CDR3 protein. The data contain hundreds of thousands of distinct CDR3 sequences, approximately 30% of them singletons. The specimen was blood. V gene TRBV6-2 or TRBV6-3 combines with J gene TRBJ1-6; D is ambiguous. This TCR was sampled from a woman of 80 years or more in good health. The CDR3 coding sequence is TGTGCCAGCAGTTATCGGACGGCTCACCTTAATTCACCCCTCCACTTT. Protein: CASSYRTAHLNSPLHF.